The 2 T cell receptor beta chains below all came from one sample that was sequenced in a study of T cell clusters in autoimmune cytopenias. About 37,500 genome equivalents of blood DNA were amplified for TRB. One tube held mixed TRB-A and TRB-B primer pools for touch-down PCR. TCRdb re-called the multiplex PCR reads and shows each CDR3 protein once, DNA omitted. The data show 12,000 or so distinct CDR3 sequences, and the top ten clones hold 2.5% to 4%. This same sample was also part of a study on T cell repertoires in aging, cancer and after chemotherapy.

The source material was peripheral blood. Receptors were obtained from a human donor in good health.

The rearrangement links TRBV11-2 to TRBJ2-5; TCRdb's D gene call, TRBD2, goes unchecked for lack of DNA. The CDR3 spans 16 residues. CDR1 and CDR2 from the germline V gene are SGHAT and FQNNGV. The CDR3 reads CASSLDQREIQETQYF.

The chain combines TRBV4-3 with TRBJ1-3; as DNA is missing, the TRBD1 call by TCRdb cannot be tested. Per the germline V gene, CDR1 is LGHNA and CDR2 is YSLEER. The CDR3 has 15 residues. The CDR3 loop is CASSQGQGAGNTIYF.